Listed below are T cell receptor beta chains from one sample, sequenced in a study of PD-L1 blockade in urothelial cancer. Sequencing was performed with immunoSEQ multiplex PCR; in TCRdb, only in-frame clones are kept and a portion is missing. The repertoire holds about 38,000 clones, with less than 90% as singletons. The sequencing here drew on PBMCs, taken around atezolizumab (anti-PD-L1) treatment. These receptors were collected from a man in his fifties or sixties with urothelial cancer. Each CDR3 is given with its conserved first and last residue. D genes are given only for firm matches. A row's size may be missing; if present it is once, few, many or a size class.

j_call: TRBJ1-5; v_call: TRBV7-9; clone_size: once; d_call: NA; cdr3_aa: CASSLGAGNSNQPQHF; cdr3_nt: TGTGCCAGCAGCTTAGGGGCGGGAAATAGCAATCAGCCCCAGCATTTT
j_call: TRBJ1-6; v_call: TRBV30; clone_size: NA; d_call: NA; cdr3_aa: CAWTQPGTKGSPLHF; cdr3_nt: TGTGCCTGGACCCAACCCGGGACAAAAGGATCACCCCTCCACTTT
j_call: TRBJ1-1; v_call: TRBV5-1; clone_size: NA; d_call: TRBD1; cdr3_aa: CASSFSTGLGTEAFF; cdr3_nt: TGCGCCAGCAGCTTCTCGACAGGGTTGGGCACTGAAGCTTTCTTT
j_call: TRBJ2-7; v_call: TRBV18; clone_size: once; d_call: NA; cdr3_aa: CASSQRTSYEQYF; cdr3_nt: TGTGCCAGCTCACAGCGGACCTCATACGAGCAGTACTTC
j_call: TRBJ1-2; v_call: TRBV6-5; clone_size: NA; d_call: TRBD1; cdr3_aa: CACSWDRIDGYTF; cdr3_nt: TGTGCCTGTTCCTGGGACAGGATCGACGGCTACACCTTC
j_call: TRBJ1-5; v_call: TRBV27; clone_size: NA; d_call: TRBD1; cdr3_aa: CASSSLDRDNQPQHF; cdr3_nt: TGTGCCAGCAGTTCCCTTGACAGGGACAATCAGCCCCAGCATTTT
j_call: TRBJ1-1; v_call: TRBV5-1; clone_size: NA; d_call: TRBD1; cdr3_aa: CASSEGGQGANTEAFF; cdr3_nt: TGCGCCAGCAGCGAGGGGGGACAGGGCGCGAACACTGAAGCTTTCTTT
j_call: TRBJ2-5; v_call: TRBV18; clone_size: NA; d_call: NA; cdr3_aa: CASSTYRTAKQETQYF; cdr3_nt: TGTGCCAGCTCAACTTACCGGACAGCCAAACAAGAGACCCAGTACTTC
j_call: TRBJ1-4; v_call: TRBV9; clone_size: NA; d_call: TRBD1; cdr3_aa: CASSALRGEGTNEKLFF; cdr3_nt: TGTGCCAGCAGCGCCCTCAGGGGGGAAGGGACTAATGAAAAACTGTTTTTT
j_call: TRBJ2-3; v_call: TRBV11-2; clone_size: NA; d_call: TRBD1; cdr3_aa: CASSLVAGGLDTQYF; cdr3_nt: TGTGCCAGCAGCTTAGTGGCAGGGGGCTTAGATACGCAGTATTTT
j_call: TRBJ1-5; v_call: TRBV6-6; clone_size: once; d_call: NA; cdr3_aa: CASSSGGGRQPQHF; cdr3_nt: TGTGCCAGCAGTTCGGGGGGTGGGCGGCAGCCCCAGCATTTT
j_call: TRBJ2-1; v_call: TRBV11-3; clone_size: NA; d_call: TRBD2; cdr3_aa: CASSLAGGGRRGEQFF; cdr3_nt: TGTGCCAGCAGCTTAGCCGGTGGCGGGAGGAGGGGTGAGCAGTTCTTC
j_call: TRBJ2-3; v_call: TRBV10-3; clone_size: NA; d_call: NA; cdr3_aa: CAIGGLAADTQYF; cdr3_nt: TGTGCCATCGGGGGCCTAGCGGCCGACACGCAGTATTTT
j_call: TRBJ2-7; v_call: TRBV5-4; clone_size: NA; d_call: TRBD1; cdr3_aa: CASSPQGPSSSYEQYF; cdr3_nt: TGTGCCAGCAGCCCACAGGGGCCCTCTAGCTCCTACGAGCAGTACTTC
j_call: TRBJ2-7; v_call: TRBV5-1; clone_size: NA; d_call: NA; cdr3_aa: CASSKYWAGQTSPRYEQYF; cdr3_nt: TGCGCCAGCAGTAAGTATTGGGCGGGACAGACATCTCCCAGATACGAGCAGTACTTC
j_call: TRBJ2-2; v_call: TRBV4-1; clone_size: NA; d_call: TRBD2; cdr3_aa: CASSQSGGGNTGELFF; cdr3_nt: TGCGCCAGCAGCCAGAGCGGGGGGGGGAACACCGGGGAGCTGTTTTTT